This T cell receptor beta chain comes out of a study of radiotherapy plus CTLA-4 blockade in lung cancer. Overall study context: Disease control reached approximately 30%, with objective responses in approximately 17%.

As concerns this clone: Its antigen is unidentified.

Whole-study findings and limits: Expansion of tumor-derived TCR clones was observed in blood after radiotherapy plus ipilimumab.

This CDR3 spans 15 amino acids. The germline gives CDR1 MNHNS, CDR2 SASEGT. V lost 2 bases and J 4 bases, leaving 15 bases between the germline ends. Chemo-refractory metastatic non-small-cell lung cancer patients were treated with focal radiation plus CTLA-4 blockade with ipilimumab. Clones were read by immunoSEQ multiplex PCR, and TCRdb kept only the in-frame ones, dropping some. The sample lists more than 55,000 clones, just over 75% occurring once. The sample consisted of peripheral blood, taken from a patient treated with radiotherapy plus ipilimumab. The chain joins TRBV6-1 to TRBJ2-7; D remains unclear. This TCR was recovered from a human donor with non-small cell lung cancer who had a partial response to radiotherapy plus ipilimumab. The CDR3 DNA is TGTGCCAGCAGTGAAAGTTGGTCGCCAGGTTACGAGCAGTACTTC. Translating it yields CASSESWSPGYEQYF.